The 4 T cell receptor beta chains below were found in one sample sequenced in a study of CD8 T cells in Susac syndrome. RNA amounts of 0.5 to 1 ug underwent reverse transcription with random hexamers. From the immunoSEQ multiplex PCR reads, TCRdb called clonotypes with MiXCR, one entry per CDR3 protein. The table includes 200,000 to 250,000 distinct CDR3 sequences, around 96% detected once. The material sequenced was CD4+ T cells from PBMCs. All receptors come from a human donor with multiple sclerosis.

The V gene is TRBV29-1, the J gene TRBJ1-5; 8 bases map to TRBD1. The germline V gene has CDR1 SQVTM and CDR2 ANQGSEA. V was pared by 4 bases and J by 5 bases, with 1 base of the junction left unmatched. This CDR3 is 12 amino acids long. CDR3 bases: TGCAGCGTTGCAGGGGGCGATCAGCCCCAGCATTTT. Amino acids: CSVAGGDQPQHF. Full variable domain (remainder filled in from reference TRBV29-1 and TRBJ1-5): SAVISQKPSRDICQRGTSLTIQCQVDSQVTMMFWYRQQPGQSLTLIATANQGSEATYESGFVIDKFPISRPNLTFSTLTVSNMSPEDSSIYLCSVAGGDQPQHFGDGTRLSIL.

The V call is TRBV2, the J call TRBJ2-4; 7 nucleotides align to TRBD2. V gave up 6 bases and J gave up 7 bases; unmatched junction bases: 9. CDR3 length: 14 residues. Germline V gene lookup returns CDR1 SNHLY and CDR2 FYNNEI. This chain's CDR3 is CASRPQGGVNIQYF. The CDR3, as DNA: TGTGCCAGCAGACCTCAGGGAGGGGTGAACATTCAGTACTTC.

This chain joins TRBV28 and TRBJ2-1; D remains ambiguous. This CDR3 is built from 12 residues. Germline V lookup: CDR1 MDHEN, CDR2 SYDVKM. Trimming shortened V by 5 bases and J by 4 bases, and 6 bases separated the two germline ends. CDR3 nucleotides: TGTGCCAGCAGTAACCTGTACAATGAGCAGTTCTTC. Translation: CASSNLYNEQFF.

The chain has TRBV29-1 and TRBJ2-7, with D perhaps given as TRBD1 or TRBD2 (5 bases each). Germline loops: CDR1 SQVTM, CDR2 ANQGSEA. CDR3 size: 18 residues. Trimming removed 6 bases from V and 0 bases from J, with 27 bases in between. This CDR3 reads CSVRGVGLGRLSSYEQYF. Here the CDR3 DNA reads TGCAGCGTCCGAGGGGTAGGACTGGGACGTCTTAGCTCCTACGAGCAGTACTTC.